There are a few counts of the clone carrying this TCR beta chain. The data were taken from a study of early T cells in non-severe SARS-CoV-2 infection. TCRdb reprocessed the 5' RACE reads via MiXCR and lists one record per CDR3 protein. The sample holds more than 80,000 distinct CDR3 sequences, about 15% seen once. Germline CDR1 SQVTM, CDR2 ANQGSEA. V lost 7 bases and J 4 bases, leaving 14 bases between the germline ends. The CDR3 has 13 amino acids. The chain has TRBV29-1 and TRBJ2-1; D gene ambiguous. The TCR was taken from an adult who was a healthcare worker with PCR-confirmed SARS-CoV-2 infection or an uninfected control (not recorded which). Sequencing was done on a sample of whole blood. The CDR3 here is CSAQRSSYNEQFF. The CDR3 DNA reads as TGCAGCGCCCAACGCTCCTCGTACAATGAGCAGTTCTTC.